These 28 T cell receptor beta chains originate from one sample sequenced in a study of blood T cell repertoires in COVID-19. Profiled with immunoSEQ multiplex PCR; TCRdb holds only in-frame clones, not every one. The table includes under 75,000 clones, roughly 86% detected once. Sequenced sample: peripheral blood. These receptors were collected from a man in his forties or fifties with active COVID-19.

J is TRBJ2-1 and V is TRBV19, with 7 bases aligning to TRBD2. The CDR3 spans 15 residues. Germline loops: CDR1 LNHDA, CDR2 SQIVND (reference sequence). J was trimmed by 4 bases and V by 3 bases; bases with no gene match: 6. The CDR3 DNA sequence: TGTGCCAGTAGTATTGGGGGGGGGATTTACAATGAGCAGTTCTTC. Its protein is CASSIGGGIYNEQFF.

This clone was seen a handful of times. V and J are TRBV28 and TRBJ2-3; D is possibly TRBD1 (6 bases). The CDR3 length is 16 residues. V was trimmed by 6 bases and J by 4 bases, leaving 20 bases between them. The germline gives CDR1 MDHEN, CDR2 SYDVKM. For the CDR3, the DNA is TGTGCCAGCAGCCTGATTCCCCAGGGGCTGGCAGATACGCAGTATTTT. Translation: CASSLIPQGLADTQYF. Full variable domain (outside the CDR3, taken from reference TRBV28 and TRBJ2-3): DVKVTQSSRYLVKRTGEKVFLECVQDMDHENMFWYRQDPGLGLRLIYFSYDVKMKEKGDIPEGYSVSREKKERFSLILESASTNQTSMYLCASSLIPQGLADTQYFGPGTRLTVL.

This chain links TRBV4-1 with TRBJ1-5; D possibly corresponds to TRBD1 (5 bases). Trimming removed 0 bases at V and 2 bases at J, with 14 bases between. This CDR3 region has 17 residues. Germline V CDR1 and CDR2: MGHRA, YSYEKL. The CDR3 region is CASSQEGVLLRNQPQHF. CDR3 sequence (DNA): TGCGCCAGCAGCCAAGAAGGGGTTTTACTTCGCAATCAGCCCCAGCATTTT.

About this clone: Other DNA sequences in this sample translate to the same CDR3. The chain uses TRBV5-6 and TRBJ2-7, with D maybe TRBD1 (5 bases). Deletions cut 0 bases from V and 1 base from J, with 8 bases between. Germline V gene lookup returns CDR1 SGHDT and CDR2 YYEEEE. The CDR3 sequence is 14 residues long. This chain's CDR3 is CASSLGGLSYEQYF. DNA of the CDR3: TGTGCCAGCAGCTTGGGGGGCTTGTCCTACGAGCAGTACTTC.

The genes are TRBV4-2 and TRBJ1-2; D perhaps matches TRBD1 (6 bases). CDR3 length: 15 residues. The germline gives CDR1 LGHNA, CDR2 YNFKEQ. V gave up 3 bases and J gave up 0 bases, with 11 bases separating them. The CDR3 protein is CASSQGDIANYGYTF. The CDR3, as DNA: TGTGCCAGCAGCCAGGGGGACATTGCTAACTATGGCTACACCTTC.

The chain recombines TRBV3-1 (or the pseudogene TRBV3-2) with TRBJ1-6; D uncertain. Deletions cut 1 base from V and 7 bases from J, with 14 bases between. Germline CDR1 and CDR2: LGHDT and YNNKEL (reference sequence). The length of the CDR3 is 16 residues. CDR3 protein: CASSQGGPRLNSPLHF. For the CDR3, the DNA is TGTGCCAGCAGCCAAGGAGGGCCAAGGCTGAATTCACCCCTCCACTTT.

The V call is TRBV7-2, the J call TRBJ1-5, with 9 bases fitting TRBD1. Looked up from germline, CDR1 is SGHTA and CDR2 is FQGNSA. The CDR3 totals 17 residues. The V gene end was trimmed by 1 base and the J gene end by 7 bases; junction bases not matched to a gene: 11. CDR3 region: CASSLEVWDRAGQPQHF. CDR3 DNA: TGTGCCAGCAGCTTAGAGGTGTGGGACAGGGCGGGACAGCCCCAGCATTTT.

The rearrangement links TRBV11-2 to TRBJ1-6; tentatively, D is TRBD1 (6 bases). V lost 2 bases and J 3 bases, leaving 14 bases between the germline ends. This CDR3 has 17 amino acids. Germline loops: CDR1 SGHAT, CDR2 FQNNGV. DNA of the CDR3: TGTGCCAGCAGCTTAAGACGACAGGCTAACTATAATTCACCCCTCCACTTT. Translated: CASSLRRQANYNSPLHF.

This chain connects TRBV5-4 to TRBJ1-1; the D gene is possibly TRBD1 (5 bases). Germline V lookup: CDR1 SGHNT, CDR2 YYREEE (reference sequence). V lost 4 bases and J 1 base, leaving 17 bases between the germline ends. The CDR3 runs to 16 residues. The CDR3 spells CASSQGEGVTNTEAFF. The CDR3 DNA sequence: TGTGCCAGCAGCCAAGGCGAAGGGGTCACGAACACTGAAGCTTTCTTT.

J is TRBJ1-2 and V is TRBV20-1; D possibly corresponds to TRBD1 (6 bases). Germline V CDR1 and CDR2: DFQATT, SNEGSKA (reference sequence). The CDR3 spans 13 residues. V was clipped by 3 bases and J by 8 bases, with 16 bases between them. Here the CDR3 reads CSASQTGKEGYTF. As DNA, the CDR3 is TGCAGTGCTAGTCAAACAGGGAAGGAAGGCTACACCTTC.

V and J are TRBV5-4 and TRBJ2-2; 7 nucleotides match TRBD1. Looked up from germline, CDR1 is SGHNT and CDR2 is YYREEE (reference sequence). The CDR3 loop spans 15 amino acids. With 4 bases clipped from V and 7 bases from J, the junction kept 10 bases outside the gene matches. The CDR3 loop reads CASSEGQAEGGELFF. For the CDR3, the DNA is TGTGCCAGCAGCGAAGGACAGGCCGAAGGCGGGGAGCTGTTTTTT.

V usage is TRBV7-9 and J usage is TRBJ2-5, with D perhaps TRBD2 (5 bases). Between the trimmed V and J ends, which lost 1 base and 5 bases, there was a span of 14 bases. The V gene's germline CDR1 is SEHNR and CDR2 FQNEAQ (reference sequence). This CDR3 has 15 amino acids. The CDR3: CASSLGLPPGETQYF. The CDR3 region has the DNA TGTGCCAGCAGCTTAGGTCTGCCCCCGGGGGAGACCCAGTACTTC.

This clone is a singleton in its sample. The rearrangement links TRBV9 to TRBJ2-5, with D uncertain. Trimming removed 4 bases at V and 2 bases at J, with 9 bases between. Germline CDR1 reads SGDLS; CDR2 reads YYNGEE. The CDR3 is made up of 13 amino acids. The CDR3 DNA follows: TGTGCCAGCAGCCCCCCCCGGCAAGAGACCCAGTACTTC. This gives the protein CASSPPRQETQYF.

The V call is TRBV24-1, the J call TRBJ2-7; weak D call: TRBD2 (6 bases). The CDR3 covers 17 residues. In germline, CDR1 is KGHDR, CDR2 SFDVKD. Deletions cut 0 bases from V and 2 bases from J, with 16 bases between. The DNA of the CDR3 is TGTGCCACCAGTGATTTGCAGGTAGGGCGGGGCCCCTACGAGCAGTACTTC. This encodes CATSDLQVGRGPYEQYF.

This CDR3 is CASSPAVKTGELFF. Written as DNA, the CDR3 is TGTGCCAGCAGCCCGGCGGTAAAAACCGGGGAGCTGTTTTTT. This chain links TRBV7-2 with TRBJ2-2; D call uncertain. CDR1 is SGHTA, CDR2 FQGNSA, per germline. The CDR3 loop spans 14 amino acids. V gave up 5 bases and J gave up 5 bases, with 12 bases separating them.

This rearrangement joins TRBV24-1 to TRBJ1-1; no firm D call. Trimming shortened V by 1 base and J by 1 base, and 15 bases separated the two germline ends. Germline V CDR1 and CDR2: KGHDR, SFDVKD. The CDR3 sequence is 17 residues long. The DNA for the CDR3 is TGTGCCACCAGTGATTTTCCCGACGGGAACAAGAACACTGAAGCTTTCTTT. Protein: CATSDFPDGNKNTEAFF.

The chain recombines TRBV4-2 with TRBJ2-3; no definite D call. V lost 0 bases to trimming and J lost 5 bases, with 12 bases between them. Germline V gene sequence: CDR1 LGHNA, CDR2 YNFKEQ. There are 15 residues in the CDR3. The CDR3 coding sequence is TGTGCCAGCAGCCAAGAGGGTAGCAAGGTAGATACGCAGTATTTT. Residues: CASSQEGSKVDTQYF.

The chain uses TRBV4-1 and TRBJ2-4; possible D gene TRBD2, 6 bases. CDR3 length: 17 residues. Germline V gene lookup returns CDR1 MGHRA and CDR2 YSYEKL. V lost 1 base and J lost 2, with 15 bases in between. The CDR3 sequence is CASSQVGTGPTKNIQYF. In DNA form, the CDR3 reads TGCGCCAGCAGCCAAGTGGGGACTGGACCCACCAAAAACATTCAGTACTTC.

The chain combines TRBV30 with TRBJ2-5; D is perhaps TRBD2 (5 bases). V was trimmed by 4 bases and J by 2 bases, leaving 11 bases between them. The CDR3 extends over 13 amino acids. The germline V gene has CDR1 GTSNPN and CDR2 SVGIG (reference sequence). The CDR3 DNA is TGTGCCTGGAATTCGGAGGTACAAGAGACCCAGTACTTC. It is translated as CAWNSEVQETQYF.

The rearrangement joins TRBV27 to TRBJ1-4, with D possibly TRBD1 on 5 matching bases. The CDR3 covers 17 residues. Germline CDR1 and CDR2: MNHEY and SMNVEV (reference sequence). Trimming removed 6 bases from V and 5 bases from J, with 22 bases in between. CDR3: CASRPLPKGGVNEKLFF. The CDR3 region has the DNA TGTGCCAGCAGACCATTACCTAAGGGAGGGGTCAATGAAAAACTGTTTTTT.

V usage is TRBV5-6 and J usage is TRBJ2-5, with 11 bases identical to TRBD1. Germline assignment: CDR1 SGHDT and CDR2 YYEEEE. The CDR3 is made up of 16 amino acids. The V segment lost 4 bases and the J segment 1 base; nucleotides outside the gene matches: 6. CDR3 sequence: CASSPRTGGRQETQYF. As DNA, the CDR3 is TGTGCCAGCAGCCCAAGGACAGGGGGCCGCCAAGAGACCCAGTACTTC. Supplemented by reference TRBV5-6 and TRBJ2-5, the full variable domain reads DAGVTQSPTHLIKTRGQQVTLRCSPKSGHDTVSWYQQALGQGPQFIFQYYEEEERQRGNFPDRFSGHQFPNYSSELNVNALLLGDSALYLCASSPRTGGRQETQYFGPGTRLLVL.

This clone was seen a single time. The chain joins TRBV5-4 to TRBJ2-7, with unresolved D. With 5 bases removed from V and 5 bases from J, the gap between germline ends came to 11 bases. Germline-derived CDR1 and CDR2 are SGHNT and YYREEE (reference sequence). CDR3 length: 12 residues. As DNA, the CDR3 is TGTGCCAGCAGTGGAGACGCCAACGAGCAGTACTTC. Protein product: CASSGDANEQYF.

This chain connects TRBV4-2 to TRBJ2-1, with 8 bases lining up with TRBD2. Germline loops: CDR1 LGHNA, CDR2 YNFKEQ. The junction had 11 bases not matched to a gene; V was cut back by 1 base and J by 6 bases. CDR3 length equals 17 residues. The DNA of the CDR3 is TGTGCCAGCAGCCAAGGGGTCGGTAGCGGGGCCTTCAATGAGCAGTTCTTC. Protein product: CASSQGVGSGAFNEQFF.

This clone was counted a few times. J is TRBJ1-6 and V is TRBV3-1 (or the pseudogene TRBV3-2), with a weak D call TRBD1 (6 bases). Germline CDR1 LGHDT, CDR2 YNNKEL (reference sequence). CDR3 length equals 14 residues. The germline V and J ends were trimmed by 1 base and 10 bases, with 11 bases remaining between them. The CDR3 nucleotides are TGTGCCAGCAGCCAAGGCAGGGGAGCATCACCCCTCCACTTT. Translated: CASSQGRGASPLHF.

The chain joins TRBV6-5 to TRBJ2-1; TRBD1 agrees at 12 bases. CDR1 and CDR2 from the germline V gene are MNHEY and SVGAGI. The CDR3 spans 15 residues. The V segment lost 2 bases and the J segment 8 bases; nucleotides outside the gene matches: 4. CDR3 coding DNA: TGTGCCAGCAGTTACCGGGACAGGGGGCTCTATGAGCAGTTCTTC. This gives the protein CASSYRDRGLYEQFF.

This chain connects TRBV2 to TRBJ1-6; no clear D. The CDR3 is made up of 14 amino acids. The germline V gene has CDR1 SNHLY and CDR2 FYNNEI. V shed 2 bases and J shed 9 bases, with 11 bases lying between them. The CDR3 bases are TGTGCCAGCAGTGAACCGGGATCAGCTTCACCCCTCCACTTT. Amino acids: CASSEPGSASPLHF. Using reference TRBV2 and TRBJ1-6 for the parts outside the CDR3, the full variable domain is EPEVTQTPSHQVTQMGQEVILRCVPISNHLYFYWYRQILGQKVEFLVSFYNNEISEKSEIFDDQFSVERPDGSNFTLKIRSTKLEDSAMYFCASSEPGSASPLHFGNGTRLTVT.

CDR3 residues: CASSDPSSYEQYF. The CDR3 DNA is TGTGCCAGCTCCGACCCTAGCTCCTACGAGCAGTACTTC. The rearrangement links TRBV18 to TRBJ2-7; D gene unclear. The CDR3 is 13 amino acids. CDR1 and CDR2 from the germline V gene are KGHSH and LQKENI. V gave up 6 bases and J gave up 0 bases, with 9 bases separating them. Complete variable domain (other parts from reference TRBV18 and TRBJ2-7): NAGVMQNPRHLVRRRGQEARLRCSPMKGHSHVYWYRQLPEEGLKFMVYLQKENIIDESGMPKERFSAEFPKEGPSILRIQQVVRGDSAAYFCASSDPSSYEQYFGPGTRLTVT.

This rearrangement joins TRBV5-1 to TRBJ2-5; possible D gene TRBD1, 5 bases. V dropped 5 bases and J dropped 4 bases, with 12 bases sitting between them. The CDR3 covers 13 residues. Per the germline V gene, CDR1 is SGHRS and CDR2 is YFSETQ. The CDR3 here is CASSLTVRETQYF. DNA for the CDR3: TGCGCCAGCAGTCTGACAGTGAGAGAGACCCAGTACTTC.